This T cell receptor beta chain was obtained from a study of T cell changes during pregnancy in multiple sclerosis. Generated by immunoSEQ multiplex PCR, the TCRdb table keeps only in-frame clones and is missing some. The repertoire includes roughly 80,000 clones, around 93% of them detected once, and roughly 2.5% sits in the top ten. The V gene end was trimmed by 2 bases and the J gene end by 3 bases; junction bases not matched to a gene: 6. This CDR3 has 15 residues. In germline, CDR1 is SGHTA, CDR2 FQGTGA. The sequence was obtained from a female donor with multiple sclerosis, enrolled in a pregnancy study. Sequenced here: peripheral blood, sampled in the second trimester of pregnancy. The chain uses TRBV7-3 and TRBJ2-7; 8 bases match TRBD2. The CDR3 sequence is CASSLYAGGIYEQYF. The CDR3 bases are TGTGCCAGCAGCTTATACGCGGGGGGAATCTACGAGCAGTACTTC.